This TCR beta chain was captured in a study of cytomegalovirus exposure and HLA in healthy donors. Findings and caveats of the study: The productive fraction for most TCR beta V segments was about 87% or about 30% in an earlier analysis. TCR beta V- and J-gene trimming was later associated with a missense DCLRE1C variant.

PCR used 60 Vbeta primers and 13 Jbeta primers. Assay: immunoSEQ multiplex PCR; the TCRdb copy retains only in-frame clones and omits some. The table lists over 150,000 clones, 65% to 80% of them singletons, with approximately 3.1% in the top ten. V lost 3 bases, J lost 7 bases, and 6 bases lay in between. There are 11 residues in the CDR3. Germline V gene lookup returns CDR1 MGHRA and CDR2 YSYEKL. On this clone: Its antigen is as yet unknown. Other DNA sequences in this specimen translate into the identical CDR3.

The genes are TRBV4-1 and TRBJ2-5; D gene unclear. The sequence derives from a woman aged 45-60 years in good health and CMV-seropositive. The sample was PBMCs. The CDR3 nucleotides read TGCGCCAGCAGCCACGTTCCGACCCAGTACTTC. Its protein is CASSHVPTQYF.